A single sample gave rise to the 31 T cell receptor beta chains below, sequenced in a study of cytomegalovirus exposure and HLA in healthy donors. PCR was performed using 60 Vbeta and 13 Jbeta primers. TCRdb's table, derived via immunoSEQ multiplex PCR, lists solely in-frame clones and lacks some. The profile shows roughly 140,000 clones, approximately 86% of them singletons. The sample consisted of PBMCs. Receptor source: a woman aged 45-60 years in good health and CMV-seropositive.

DNA of the CDR3: TGTGCCAGCAGCTCCTCAAGCGAGGGAGGTGAAAAACTGTTTTTT. Protein: CASSSSSEGGEKLFF. The chain has TRBV7-9 and TRBJ1-4; D remains unclear. The CDR3 contains 15 residues. The germline V gene encodes CDR1 SEHNR and CDR2 FQNEAQ (reference sequence). The germline V and J ends were trimmed by 4 bases and 7 bases, with 16 bases remaining between them.

The chain is built from TRBV5-1 and TRBJ2-3; 7 bases are a match to TRBD2. Germline-derived CDR1 and CDR2 are SGHRS and YFSETQ. The CDR3 covers 15 residues. V trimming: 3 bases; J trimming: 3 bases; junction bases outside the gene matches: 7. This CDR3 is CASSWEGIWTDTQYF. CDR3 nucleotide sequence: TGCGCCAGCAGCTGGGAGGGGATCTGGACAGATACGCAGTATTTT.

This chain joins TRBV6-1 and TRBJ1-2; possibly TRBD1 for D (5 bases). CDR1 MNHNS and CDR2 SASEGT come from the germline V gene. Deletions cut 1 base from V and 8 bases from J, with 8 bases between. The CDR3 runs to 12 residues. CDR3 sequence: CASSEGGVGYTF. CDR3 nucleotides: TGTGCCAGCAGTGAAGGGGGGGTCGGCTACACCTTC.

This chain connects TRBV7-6 to TRBJ1-4; D might be TRBD1 (6 bases). The V gene's germline CDR1 is SGHVS and CDR2 FNYEAQ. V gave up 1 base and J gave up 3 bases, with 9 bases separating them. The CDR3 loop spans 15 amino acids. The CDR3 spells CASSLGDRSNEKLFF. The CDR3 DNA reads TGTGCCAGCAGCTTAGGAGACAGGTCTAATGAAAAACTGTTTTTT.

The rearrangement joins TRBV5-4 to TRBJ2-1; weak D call: TRBD2 (5 bases). Germline CDR1 is SGHNT and CDR2 is YYREEE (reference sequence). V lost 4 bases and J 3 bases, leaving 17 bases between the germline ends. This CDR3 is 16 amino acids long. Here the CDR3 DNA reads TGTGCCAGCAGCCCACTCGGAGGCCCGGTCTACAATGAGCAGTTCTTC. As protein: CASSPLGGPVYNEQFF.

CDR3 residues: CASSPSGGGNNEQFF. The CDR3 region has the DNA TGTGCCAGCTCACCGAGCGGGGGGGGGAACAATGAGCAGTTCTTC. The V call is TRBV18, the J call TRBJ2-1; 10 bases map to TRBD2. Germline CDR1 reads KGHSH; CDR2 reads LQKENI. The CDR3 covers 15 residues. With V trimmed by 3 bases and J by 5 bases, 4 bases remained unmatched.

This clone came up a few times. The chain links TRBV5-1 to TRBJ2-1; D ambiguous. This CDR3 is built from 16 residues. V shed 1 base and J shed 0 bases, with 11 bases lying between them. CDR1 and CDR2 (germline): SGHRS, YFSETQ. The CDR3 coding sequence is TGCGCCAGCAGCTTGACCCCTCGGAGCTCCTACAATGAGCAGTTCTTC. Translated: CASSLTPRSSYNEQFF.

To note about this clone: The junction differs from germline at one of its ends, possibly a read error. The rearrangement joins TRBV7-9 to TRBJ2-2; possibly TRBD1 for D (6 bases). Germline V gene lookup returns CDR1 SEHNR and CDR2 FQNEAQ (reference sequence). The CDR3 runs to 16 residues. This CDR3 is CSSSLHREWWAGELFF. The CDR3 coding sequence is TGTTCCAGCAGCCTCCACAGGGAATGGTGGGCCGGGGAGCTGTTTTTT.

The chain recombines TRBV4-1 with TRBJ2-7; 8 bases are a match to TRBD1. The junction had 5 bases not matched to a gene; V was cut back by 1 base and J by 0 bases. Per germline, CDR1 MGHRA and CDR2 YSYEKL. The CDR3 has 16 amino acids. The CDR3 coding sequence is TGCGCCAGCAGCCAAGGTCCGGACAGGGTCTCCTACGAGCAGTACTTC. It translates to CASSQGPDRVSYEQYF.

The chain is built from TRBV6-6 and TRBJ2-7; tentative D call: TRBD1 (5 bases). Per germline, CDR1 MNHNY and CDR2 SVGAGI (reference sequence). The length of the CDR3 is 14 residues. Trimming shortened V by 5 bases and J by 6 bases, and 17 bases separated the two germline ends. The CDR3 reads CASSPTVGRREQYF. The CDR3 DNA is TGTGCCAGCAGTCCCACGGTGGGGCGCCGCGAGCAGTACTTC.

This clone has a single count. V and J are TRBV5-6 and TRBJ2-5, with a tentative D call TRBD2 (7 bases). CDR3 length: 16 amino acids. Germline V lookup: CDR1 SGHDT, CDR2 YYEEEE. Trimming removed 4 bases at V and 3 bases at J, with 19 bases between. The CDR3 nucleotides are TGTGCCAGCAGCCTCCTTGGGGGGGCTAAGGAAGAGACCCAGTACTTC. It encodes CASSLLGGAKEETQYF.

This clone was found a few times. Other DNA sequences in the sample encode the same CDR3. The J gene is TRBJ1-1, the V gene TRBV18; D call uncertain. There are 13 residues in the CDR3. Germline values: CDR1 KGHSH, CDR2 LQKENI. V was trimmed by 2 bases and J by 1 base, leaving 5 bases between them. The CDR3 here is CASSPRGNTEAFF. Written as DNA, the CDR3 is TGTGCCAGCTCACCAAGAGGGAACACTGAAGCTTTCTTT.

This chain links TRBV19 with TRBJ1-5; D gene uncertain. V gave up 7 bases and J gave up 2 bases, with 15 bases separating them. Germline lookup yields CDR1 LNHDA and CDR2 SQIVND (reference sequence). This CDR3 has 15 amino acids. The DNA of the CDR3 is TGTGCCAGTATTGATGGGTCGGGAGGCAATCAGCCCCAGCATTTT. Residues: CASIDGSGGNQPQHF.

The chain has TRBV5-6 and TRBJ2-7; D perhaps matches TRBD2 (7 bases). CDR1 is SGHDT, CDR2 YYEEEE, per germline. Trimming removed 4 bases from V and 2 bases from J, with 19 bases in between. The CDR3 sequence is 16 residues long. This CDR3 reads CASSLGGGGLAYEQYF. Here the CDR3 DNA reads TGTGCCAGCAGCCTCGGCGGGGGCGGACTTGCCTACGAGCAGTACTTC.

The chain carries TRBV19 and TRBJ2-7; D remains ambiguous. CDR1 is LNHDA, CDR2 SQIVND, per germline (reference sequence). V lost 3 bases, J lost 0 bases, and 9 bases lay in between. The CDR3 extends over 14 amino acids. The CDR3 bases are TGTGCCAGTAGTATCGCACAGAACTCCTACGAGCAGTACTTC. This encodes CASSIAQNSYEQYF.

Only one count was recorded for this clone. The CDR3, as DNA: TGTGCCAGCAGCCCGGGTATTAAAGGAGGTACTGAAGCTTTCTTT. It codes for CASSPGIKGGTEAFF. V gene TRBV5-4 combines with J gene TRBJ1-1; D unclear. This CDR3 spans 15 amino acids. V shed 4 bases and J shed 5 bases, with 18 bases lying between them. Germline CDR1 and CDR2: SGHNT and YYREEE (reference sequence). Supplemented by reference TRBV5-4 and TRBJ1-1, the full variable domain reads ETGVTQSPTHLIKTRGQQVTLRCSSQSGHNTVSWYQQALGQGPQFIFQYYREEENGRGNFPPRFSGLQFPNYSSELNVNALELDDSALYLCASSPGIKGGTEAFFGQGTRLTVV.

A few counts support this clone. This chain joins TRBV4-2 and TRBJ2-1, with TRBD2 matching over 11 bases. The CDR3 consists of 18 residues. CDR1 and CDR2 from the germline V gene are LGHNA and YNFKEQ. Losses at the gene ends were 4 bases for V and 1 base for J; bases not matched to a gene: 9. The CDR3 here is CASSPHSGGAGSYNEQFF. For the CDR3, the DNA is TGTGCCAGCAGCCCCCATAGCGGGGGGGCCGGATCCTACAATGAGCAGTTCTTC.

V and J are TRBV27 and TRBJ1-1, with D hard to call. The V and J ends lost 1 base and 0 bases respectively, with 9 bases between them. This CDR3 contains 15 residues. Looked up from germline, CDR1 is MNHEY and CDR2 is SMNVEV (reference sequence). The CDR3, as DNA: TGTGCCAGCAGTTTATACGGTAGCCTGAACACTGAAGCTTTCTTT. Translating it yields CASSLYGSLNTEAFF.

This clone turned up a few times. The chain employs TRBV7-8 and TRBJ1-5; D is perhaps TRBD1 (6 bases). Germline CDR1 is SGHVS and CDR2 is FQNEAQ. Trimming cost V 5 bases and J 0 bases, with 14 bases left between them. The CDR3 is made up of 16 amino acids. Here the CDR3 DNA reads TGTGCCAGCAGCACATTCGGGACACTTAGCAATCAGCCCCAGCATTTT. Amino acid sequence: CASSTFGTLSNQPQHF.

In its sample, this clone was seen once. The chain recombines TRBV11-2 with TRBJ2-7, with D tentatively TRBD2 (5 bases). The CDR3 spans 14 residues. Trimming pared 1 base from V and 3 bases from J, leaving 10 bases between. The germline CDR1 and CDR2 sequences are SGHAT and FQNNGV. The CDR3 here is CASSLGPRGYEQYF. For the CDR3, the DNA is TGTGCCAGCAGCTTAGGACCACGGGGCTACGAGCAGTACTTC. Based on the CDR3 plus reference TRBV11-2 and TRBJ2-7, the full variable domain is EAGVAQSPRYKIIEKRQSVAFWCNPISGHATLYWYQQILGQGPKLLIQFQNNGVVDDSQLPKDRFSAERLKGVDSTLKIQPAKLEDSAVYLCASSLGPRGYEQYFGPGTRLTVT.

The gene calls are TRBV27 and TRBJ1-2; 8 nucleotides line up with TRBD1. Per germline, CDR1 MNHEY and CDR2 SMNVEV (reference sequence). This CDR3 has 13 amino acids. The V gene end was trimmed by 5 bases and the J gene end by 4 bases; junction bases not matched to a gene: 3. CDR3 loop: CASSPGQGYGYTF. CDR3 nucleotides: TGTGCCAGCAGTCCCGGACAGGGCTATGGCTACACCTTC.

The chain recombines TRBV5-6 with TRBJ1-2; 7 bases align to TRBD1. V lost 4 bases and J lost 8; bases outside the gene matches: 5. Germline assignment: CDR1 SGHDT and CDR2 YYEEEE. The CDR3 is made up of 12 amino acids. CDR3 in DNA: TGTGCCAGCAGCCCTGACAGGGAGGGCTACACCTTC. Protein sequence: CASSPDREGYTF.

The chain employs TRBV25-1 and TRBJ1-6, with D perhaps matching TRBD1 (6 bases). The germline gives CDR1 MGHDK, CDR2 SYGVNS. V lost 2 bases to trimming and J lost 10 bases, with 9 bases between them. This CDR3 region has 13 residues. The CDR3 is CASSEVGASPLHF. The CDR3 region has the DNA TGTGCCAGCAGTGAAGTGGGGGCGTCACCCCTCCACTTT.

The CDR3 loop reads CAWSRTGREEKLFF. The CDR3 DNA sequence: TGTGCCTGGAGCAGGACAGGGCGGGAAGAAAAACTGTTTTTT. The chain employs TRBV30 and TRBJ1-4; 8 bases are a match to TRBD1. There are 14 residues in the CDR3. V shed 3 bases, J shed 8 bases, and the junction held 8 bases outside the gene matches. CDR1 is GTSNPN and CDR2 is SVGIG in the germline V gene (reference sequence).

The gene calls are TRBV7-6 and TRBJ1-6, with 7 bases identical to TRBD1. The ends lost 3 bases at V and 6 bases at J; junction bases unmatched: 8. The CDR3 is 16 amino acids. Per the germline V gene, CDR1 is SGHVS and CDR2 is FNYEAQ. The DNA of the CDR3 is TGTGCCAGCAGCTTGGACAGGCCTGGCACTAATTCACCCCTCCACTTT. Protein: CASSLDRPGTNSPLHF.

The chain combines TRBV28 with TRBJ2-7, with D possibly matching TRBD2 (5 bases). Germline assignment: CDR1 MDHEN and CDR2 SYDVKM. The CDR3 is 12 amino acids. Trimming left V 6 bases short and J 7 bases short, with 13 bases between. The CDR3 protein is CASSDTPGEQYF. The CDR3 DNA reads TGTGCCAGCAGCGATACACCGGGGGAGCAGTACTTC.

The CDR3 spells CASSFILAGVSDTQYF. The DNA of the CDR3 is TGTGCCAGCAGCTTTATACTAGCGGGGGTCTCTGATACGCAGTATTTT. The chain recombines TRBV7-9 with TRBJ2-3; 11 bases fit TRBD2. V dropped 3 bases and J dropped 6; count of bases not matched to a gene: 8. Looked up from germline, CDR1 is SEHNR and CDR2 is FQNEAQ (reference sequence). CDR3 length: 16 residues.

The rearrangement links TRBV6-1 to TRBJ2-5, with 9 bases identical to TRBD2. CDR1 and CDR2 (germline): MNHNS, SASEGT. The ends lost 2 bases at V and 7 bases at J; junction bases unmatched: 8. The CDR3 runs to 15 residues. The CDR3 here is CASSEQAGGPRTQYF. In nucleotides, the CDR3 is TGTGCCAGCAGTGAACAGGCGGGGGGGCCTCGGACCCAGTACTTC.

This clone came up a few times. J is TRBJ2-7 and V is TRBV7-9, with TRBD2 matching over 7 bases. Germline V gene lookup returns CDR1 SEHNR and CDR2 FQNEAQ (reference sequence). This CDR3 is 14 amino acids long. J was trimmed by 2 bases and V by 8 bases; bases with no gene match: 9. CDR3 sequence: CASGRDFLPYEQYF. CDR3 DNA: TGTGCCAGCGGGAGGGACTTCCTTCCCTACGAGCAGTACTTC.

The chain uses TRBV2 and TRBJ1-2; 7 bases align to TRBD1. CDR3 size: 13 residues. Trimming at V came to 8 bases and at J to 2 bases, leaving 5 bases not matched to a gene. CDR1 SNHLY and CDR2 FYNNEI come from the germline V gene. The CDR3 reads CASVGQTNYGYTF. The CDR3 DNA reads as TGTGCCAGCGTGGGACAGACGAACTATGGCTACACCTTC.

The chain recombines TRBV7-8 with TRBJ2-7, with 9 bases aligning to TRBD1. Per the germline V gene, CDR1 is SGHVS and CDR2 is FQNEAQ. The CDR3 is made up of 15 amino acids. V lost 1 base and J lost 2; bases outside the gene matches: 3. The chain's CDR3 is CASSLGTGVTYEQYF. The CDR3, as DNA: TGTGCCAGCAGCTTAGGGACAGGGGTGACCTACGAGCAGTACTTC.